This entry lists 23 T cell receptor beta chains sequenced from one sample in a study of blood T cell repertoires in COVID-19. Sequencing used immunoSEQ multiplex PCR; TCRdb keeps in-frame clones, though not all of them. Among 90,000 to 100,000 clones, more than 70% were seen once, and the ten largest hold roughly a quarter. Sequencing input: peripheral blood. These receptors were taken from a man aged 65 to 79 with acute or convalescent COVID-19.

Only one count was recorded for this clone. J is TRBJ2-1 and V is TRBV28, with 8 bases fitting TRBD2. CDR1 is MDHEN and CDR2 is SYDVKM in the germline V gene. This CDR3 comprises 14 residues. V shed 8 bases and J 6 bases; nucleotides not matched to a gene: 9. CDR3 loop: CASGGLVGFNEQFF. The CDR3 region has the DNA TGTGCCAGCGGGGGACTAGTCGGGTTCAATGAGCAGTTCTTC. Full variable domain (rest looked up from reference TRBV28 and TRBJ2-1): DVKVTQSSRYLVKRTGEKVFLECVQDMDHENMFWYRQDPGLGLRLIYFSYDVKMKEKGDIPEGYSVSREKKERFSLILESASTNQTSMYLCASGGLVGFNEQFFGPGTRLTVL.

V gene TRBV6-2 or TRBV6-3 combines with J gene TRBJ1-2; maybe TRBD1 (5 bases). Per germline, CDR1 MNHEY and CDR2 SVGEGT. Trimming removed 5 bases at V and 2 bases at J, with 9 bases between. The CDR3 is made up of 13 amino acids. For the CDR3, the DNA is TGTGCCAGCAGTCAAGGACAAAACTATGGCTACACCTTC. This encodes CASSQGQNYGYTF.

This chain uses TRBV2 with TRBJ2-1, with 8 bases identical to TRBD2. CDR1 and CDR2 from the germline V gene are SNHLY and FYNNEI. CDR3 length: 14 amino acids. The V gene end was trimmed by 6 bases and the J gene end by 6 bases; junction bases not matched to a gene: 7. CDR3 bases: TGTGCCAGCAGAGAGCGGGAGTGGGTCAATGAGCAGTTCTTC. Translating it yields CASREREWVNEQFF.

The chain is built from TRBV7-9 and TRBJ1-1, with 7 bases identical to TRBD1. The CDR3 consists of 13 residues. The V segment lost 5 bases and the J segment 4 bases; nucleotides outside the gene matches: 4. Germline V gene data show CDR1 as SEHNR and CDR2 as FQNEAQ (reference sequence). In DNA form, the CDR3 reads TGTGCCAGCAGCGACAGGGAGTCCACTGAAGCTTTCTTT. This encodes CASSDRESTEAFF.

The CDR3 here is CASSFHGGKDNEQFF. CDR3 DNA sequence: TGTGCCAGCAGTTTTCATGGGGGCAAGGACAATGAGCAGTTCTTC. The chain is built from TRBV28 and TRBJ2-1; possibly TRBD1 for D (6 bases). V gave up 3 bases and J gave up 5 bases, with 14 bases separating them. The CDR3 runs to 15 residues. CDR1 and CDR2 (germline): MDHEN, SYDVKM.

This chain uses TRBV28 with TRBJ2-4; D unclear. The germline V and J ends were trimmed by 3 bases and 0 bases, with 6 bases remaining between them. CDR3 length: 14 residues. Germline assignment: CDR1 MDHEN and CDR2 SYDVKM. CDR3 nucleotides: TGTGCCAGCAGTTTCTCTCCAGCCAAAAACATTCAGTACTTC. Protein: CASSFSPAKNIQYF.

V usage is TRBV27 and J usage is TRBJ2-1, with D maybe TRBD2 (5 bases). V was trimmed by 2 bases and J by 7 bases, leaving 15 bases between them. The CDR3 is 15 residues long. From germline, CDR1 is MNHEY and CDR2 SMNVEV (reference sequence). The chain's CDR3 is CASSLGGRAWNEQFF. The CDR3, as DNA: TGTGCCAGCAGTTTAGGTGGGAGAGCGTGGAATGAGCAGTTCTTC.

V usage is TRBV25-1 and J usage is TRBJ2-7; 7 positions match TRBD1. This CDR3 is 14 amino acids long. The germline gives CDR1 MGHDK, CDR2 SYGVNS. V dropped 2 bases and J dropped 5; count of bases not matched to a gene: 6. The CDR3 is CASSEIGQENEQYF. In DNA, the CDR3 is TGTGCCAGCAGTGAAATCGGACAGGAAAACGAGCAGTACTTC.

This clone was seen repeatedly, ten times or more. The CDR3 DNA is TGTGCCAGCAGCCGACAGAGCTCCTACGAGCAGTACTTC. It encodes CASSRQSSYEQYF. J is TRBJ2-7 and V is TRBV7-9; D may be TRBD1 (5 bases). CDR3 size: 13 residues. Trimming left V 5 bases short and J 0 bases short, with 8 bases between. Germline loops: CDR1 SEHNR, CDR2 FQNEAQ (reference sequence).

The V gene is TRBV7-2, the J gene TRBJ2-5, with 10 bases fitting TRBD1. V lost 5 bases to trimming and J lost 6 bases; unmatched junction nucleotides: 9. The CDR3 totals 15 residues. The germline V gene has CDR1 SGHTA and CDR2 FQGNSA. The CDR3 loop reads CASSLGGDRGQTQYF. Written as DNA, the CDR3 is TGTGCCAGCAGCCTGGGGGGGGACAGGGGTCAGACCCAGTACTTC.

The chain has TRBV28 and TRBJ2-7, with 7 bases lining up with TRBD2. The CDR3 loop spans 14 amino acids. V shed 9 bases and J 2 bases; nucleotides not matched to a gene: 10. Germline V CDR1 and CDR2: MDHEN, SYDVKM. The CDR3 DNA is TGTGCCAGTAATATACTAGCGACCACCTACGAGCAGTACTTC. This sequence encodes CASNILATTYEQYF.

This chain connects TRBV10-3 to TRBJ1-6, with D possibly matching TRBD1 (5 bases). In germline, CDR1 is ENHRY, CDR2 SYGVKD. Trimming shortened V by 7 bases and J by 10 bases, and 11 bases separated the two germline ends. The CDR3 length is 12 residues. Written as DNA, the CDR3 is TGTGCCATCAAGACGGACACCTCACCCCTCCACTTT. It is translated as CAIKTDTSPLHF.

The rearrangement links TRBV27 to TRBJ1-5, with 7 nucleotides matching TRBD1. Germline loops: CDR1 MNHEY, CDR2 SMNVEV (reference sequence). The CDR3 covers 13 residues. V shed 5 bases, J shed 7 bases, and the junction held 5 bases outside the gene matches. For the CDR3, the DNA is TGTGCCAGCAGTCCCCAGGACAGGCAGCCCCAGCATTTT. Translation gives CASSPQDRQPQHF.

This sequence joins TRBV6-6 and TRBJ2-4; the match to TRBD2 covers 11 bases. Germline V lookup: CDR1 MNHNY, CDR2 SVGAGI (reference sequence). The length of the CDR3 is 15 residues. DNA of the CDR3: TGTGCGGCCGGGGGACTAGCGGTAGCCAAAAACATTCAGTACTTC. Translating it yields CAAGGLAVAKNIQYF.

The V gene is TRBV19, the J gene TRBJ2-1; TRBD2 aligns across 13 bases. CDR1 LNHDA and CDR2 SQIVND come from the germline V gene (reference sequence). This CDR3 spans 18 amino acids. V trimming: 4 bases; J trimming: 3 bases; junction bases outside the gene matches: 9. Here the CDR3 reads CASSTPTGTSGIYNEQFF. CDR3 DNA: TGTGCCAGTAGTACGCCCACCGGGACTAGCGGGATCTACAATGAGCAGTTCTTC.

V gene TRBV11-2 combines with J gene TRBJ2-1; D is unclear. The germline CDR1 and CDR2 sequences are SGHAT and FQNNGV. The CDR3 has 14 amino acids. V was shortened by 3 bases and J by 6 bases, with 12 bases between the two germline ends. The DNA for the CDR3 is TGTGCCAGCAGCTTCCATCTGCGGTTCAATGAGCAGTTCTTC. Translating it yields CASSFHLRFNEQFF.

The rearrangement links TRBV27 to TRBJ2-1; no definite D call. Deletions cut 6 bases from V and 1 base from J, with 13 bases between. The CDR3 length is 15 residues. Looked up from germline, CDR1 is MNHEY and CDR2 is SMNVEV (reference sequence). The CDR3 nucleotides read TGTGCCAGCAGGCCCCTAGTGTCTTCCTACAATGAGCAGTTCTTC. Its translation is CASRPLVSSYNEQFF.

The rearrangement links TRBV5-1 to TRBJ2-2, with D maybe TRBD2 (6 bases). The CDR3 consists of 17 residues. The germline V gene has CDR1 SGHRS and CDR2 YFSETQ. V was pared by 2 bases and J by 0 bases, with 14 bases between. The CDR3 DNA reads TGCGCCAGCAGCTTCTTGGGAGCGGGTGCGAACACCGGGGAGCTGTTTTTT. Amino acid sequence: CASSFLGAGANTGELFF.

The chain employs TRBV2 and TRBJ1-5; TRBD1 is a possible D gene (5 bases). Trimming removed 2 bases from V and 5 bases from J, with 10 bases in between. Germline V gene sequence: CDR1 SNHLY, CDR2 FYNNEI. The CDR3 spans 14 residues. The chain's CDR3 is CASSERTSDQPQHF. The CDR3 DNA reads as TGTGCCAGCAGTGAAAGGACATCCGATCAGCCCCAGCATTTT.

The rearrangement joins TRBV7-6 to TRBJ2-7, with TRBD2 matching over 8 bases. Germline lookup yields CDR1 SGHVS and CDR2 FNYEAQ. CDR3 length: 17 amino acids. V shed 5 bases, J shed 0 bases, and the junction held 12 bases outside the gene matches. The CDR3 region is CASSPVTSATHSYEQYF. The DNA for the CDR3 is TGTGCCAGCAGCCCAGTGACTAGCGCCACACACTCCTACGAGCAGTACTTC.

This sequence joins TRBV5-4 and TRBJ1-5, with D tentatively TRBD1 (5 bases). Germline loops: CDR1 SGHNT, CDR2 YYREEE (reference sequence). The ends were cut back, 1 base at V and 10 bases at J, with 9 bases in the middle. The CDR3 totals 12 residues. CDR3: CASSLNQGPQHF. For the CDR3, the DNA is TGTGCCAGCAGCTTGAACCAGGGACCCCAGCATTTT.

This chain uses TRBV6-5 with TRBJ1-1; TRBD1 aligns across 8 bases. The CDR3 runs 13 residues. Germline CDR1 reads MNHEY; CDR2 reads SVGAGI. V was pared by 5 bases and J by 6 bases, with 5 bases of the junction left unmatched. The CDR3 is CASSTTGGAEAFF. The CDR3 DNA is TGTGCCAGCAGTACTACAGGGGGGGCTGAAGCTTTCTTT.

The V call is TRBV7-2, the J call TRBJ2-5; 9 bases map to TRBD2. The CDR3 sequence is 15 residues long. Germline V CDR1 and CDR2: SGHTA, FQGNSA. V lost 1 base and J lost 0; bases outside the gene matches: 0. CDR3 protein: CASSLVAGDQETQYF. CDR3 coding DNA: TGTGCCAGCAGCTTAGTAGCGGGAGACCAAGAGACCCAGTACTTC.